This TCR beta chain appears in the sequencing data of a study of blood T cell repertoires in COVID-19. Study-level information: T cells, B-cell-depleted T cells, or PBMCs provided the cDNA or gDNA that served as material.

Authors' processing steps: Cell counts per sample came from amplifying reference gene primers. Produced via immunoSEQ multiplex PCR; TCRdb's table is partial and in-frame only. D and trimming were read from the DNA, whereas the V and J calls and clone size are those reported in that table. Among some 150,000 clones, around 89% were seen once, and the ten largest hold approximately 1.2%. The CDR3 runs 15 residues. V was pared by 4 bases and J by 5 bases, with 10 bases of the junction left unmatched. Germline CDR1 and CDR2: MGHRA and YSYEKL. The chain is built from TRBV4-1 and TRBJ1-1; 7 nucleotides agree with TRBD1. This receptor was identified in a woman in her 30s with acute COVID-19. Sequencing was done on a sample of PBMCs or T cells enriched from blood (not recorded which). The DNA for the CDR3 is TGCGCCAGCAGCCGTGTTGACAGGGAACGAACTGAAGCTTTCTTT. Its protein is CASSRVDRERTEAFF.